A single sample is the source of the 29 T cell receptor beta chains below, sequenced in a study of T cell repertoires in cytomegalovirus infection. TCRdb re-analysed the reads in MiXCR, keeping a single row per CDR3 protein. Among fewer than 1,000,000 distinct CDR3 sequences listed, 31% were seen once. Antigen specificity for these receptors is unknown. Source: cultured CD8+ T cells from PBMCs, taken from culture after CMV antigen stimulation. The receptors stem from a human donor in good health (CMV status not recorded). Some clones in this sample may be carry-over from other donors' samples.

The sample holds a few counts of this clonotype. The rearrangement joins TRBV20-1 to TRBJ1-5; 8 bases align to TRBD1. V shed 2 bases and J 4 bases; nucleotides not matched to a gene: 7. This CDR3 is built from 15 residues. CDR1 DFQATT and CDR2 SNEGSKA come from the germline V gene (reference sequence). The CDR3 reads CSARSDRVENQPQHF. In nucleotides, the CDR3 is TGCAGTGCTAGATCGGACAGGGTCGAAAATCAGCCCCAGCATTTT.

This clonotype was recorded many times. The chain recombines TRBV7-9 with TRBJ2-1; D tentatively reads TRBD1 or TRBD2 (5 bases each). Looked up from germline, CDR1 is SEHNR and CDR2 is FQNEAQ (reference sequence). Trimming removed 1 base from V and 2 bases from J, with 9 bases in between. The CDR3 has 15 amino acids. The CDR3 here is CASSLGGEPYNEQFF. The CDR3 DNA reads TGTGCCAGCAGCTTAGGAGGGGAACCCTACAATGAGCAGTTCTTC.

The gene calls are TRBV19 and TRBJ2-1; D assignment may be TRBD1 or TRBD2 (5 bases each). Trimming took off 8 bases at V and 6 bases at J, with 17 bases between the two ends. The CDR3 is 14 residues long. Germline CDR1 is LNHDA and CDR2 is SQIVND (reference sequence). For the CDR3, the DNA is TGTGCCAGTCAGACAAGGGACGAGGGCAATGAGCAGTTCTTC. Protein sequence: CASQTRDEGNEQFF.

The table lists this clonotype with a few counts. The chain couples TRBV7-9 to TRBJ1-1; TRBD1 matches at 10 bases. Germline V gives CDR1 SEHNR, CDR2 FQNEAQ (reference sequence). CDR3 length equals 18 residues. Trimming removed 2 bases from V and 0 bases from J; junction bases left unmatched: 9. CDR3 region: CASSLIIWDRGLNTEAFF. CDR3 sequence (DNA): TGTGCCAGCAGCTTAATTATCTGGGACAGGGGACTGAACACTGAAGCTTTCTTT.

This clonotype was found a few times. This chain joins TRBV5-6 and TRBJ1-1, with TRBD1 as a possible D gene (5 bases). The ends were cut back, 4 bases at V and 3 bases at J, with 19 bases in the middle. In germline, CDR1 is SGHDT, CDR2 YYEEEE. The CDR3 runs to 16 residues. The CDR3 here is CASSPTWGRLDTEAFF. The CDR3 region has the DNA TGTGCCAGCAGCCCGACCTGGGGGAGGCTGGACACTGAAGCTTTCTTT.

The genes are TRBV19 and TRBJ2-5; the D is unclear. Deletions cut 6 bases from V and 5 bases from J, with 22 bases between. There are 16 residues in the CDR3. Germline values: CDR1 LNHDA, CDR2 SQIVND (reference sequence). The CDR3 region is CASSPARAGLPETQYF. The CDR3 nucleotides read TGTGCCAGTAGCCCAGCCCGTGCAGGCCTTCCGGAGACCCAGTACTTC.

This clonotype was counted at least ten times. This chain connects TRBV28 to TRBJ2-7; 7 bases align to TRBD2. The V segment lost 7 bases and the J segment 9 bases; nucleotides outside the gene matches: 18. The CDR3 contains 15 residues. Germline V gives CDR1 MDHEN, CDR2 SYDVKM. The CDR3 sequence is CASTPGTKGRVLQYF. The DNA of the CDR3 is TGTGCCAGCACCCCAGGGACGAAAGGGAGGGTCTTGCAGTACTTC. The variable domain in full, completed from reference TRBV28 and TRBJ2-7, reads DVKVTQSSRYLVKRTGEKVFLECVQDMDHENMFWYRQDPGLGLRLIYFSYDVKMKEKGDIPEGYSVSREKKERFSLILESASTNQTSMYLCASTPGTKGRVLQYFGPGTRLTVT.

The chain joins TRBV7-9 to TRBJ1-4; tentative D call: TRBD1 (6 bases). Germline CDR1 reads SEHNR; CDR2 reads FQNEAQ (reference sequence). The CDR3 runs to 15 residues. V dropped 5 bases and J dropped 3 bases, with 13 bases sitting between them. The CDR3 reads CASSPRTEPNEKLFF. In nucleotides, the CDR3 is TGTGCCAGCAGCCCCCGGACAGAGCCTAATGAAAAACTGTTTTTT.

This chain uses TRBV27 with TRBJ1-5; weak D call: TRBD1 (5 bases). CDR3 length: 14 amino acids. V shed 7 bases and J shed 5 bases, with 15 bases lying between them. Germline V lookup: CDR1 MNHEY, CDR2 SMNVEV (reference sequence). The CDR3 region has the DNA TGTGCCAGCAAGTATGGGACGGGGGATCAGCCCCAGCATTTT. Translation gives CASKYGTGDQPQHF.

This clonotype was seen more than once but under ten times. This sequence joins TRBV7-9 and TRBJ2-2; D possibly corresponds to TRBD1 (5 bases). The germline V gene encodes CDR1 SEHNR and CDR2 FQNEAQ (reference sequence). The CDR3 sequence is 14 residues long. The ends were cut back, 5 bases at V and 11 bases at J, with 18 bases in the middle. The CDR3 DNA is TGTGCCAGCAGCCTACTAAGGGGCGGCACCGAGCTGTTTTTT. Encoded protein: CASSLLRGGTELFF.

The chain carries TRBV27 and TRBJ2-7; D not resolved. There are 14 residues in the CDR3. The germline V gene has CDR1 MNHEY and CDR2 SMNVEV (reference sequence). V was pared by 0 bases and J by 5 bases, with 11 bases between. The CDR3 is CASSLSTSRDEQYF. CDR3 nucleotides: TGTGCCAGCAGTTTATCGACAAGCAGAGACGAGCAGTACTTC.

This chain joins TRBV24-1 and TRBJ2-1; possible D gene TRBD1, 6 bases. CDR3 length: 14 amino acids. V dropped 2 bases and J dropped 4 bases, with 8 bases sitting between them. Germline CDR1 KGHDR, CDR2 SFDVKD. The CDR3 protein is CATSDWTEYNEQFF. In DNA, the CDR3 is TGTGCCACCAGTGATTGGACAGAATACAATGAGCAGTTCTTC.

This clonotype was recorded many times. The chain recombines TRBV24-1 with TRBJ2-3, with 8 positions matching TRBD1. CDR1 is KGHDR, CDR2 SFDVKD, per germline. The CDR3 sequence is 14 residues long. After removal of 4 bases from V and 5 bases from J, the junction contained 4 bases not matched to a gene. The DNA of the CDR3 is TGTGCCACCAGTGACCGACAGGGGAGAGATACGCAGTATTTT. Translation: CATSDRQGRDTQYF.

This chain uses TRBV6-5 with TRBJ1-1; D not resolved. Germline CDR1 MNHEY, CDR2 SVGAGI. The CDR3 is 12 residues long. Trimming left V 8 bases short and J 1 base short, with 8 bases between. This CDR3 is CASGKENTEAFF. The CDR3 coding sequence is TGTGCCAGCGGAAAGGAGAACACTGAAGCTTTCTTT.

The sample holds a few counts of this clonotype. V gene TRBV11-2 combines with J gene TRBJ2-5, with D possibly called TRBD1 or TRBD2 (5 bases each). The germline CDR1 and CDR2 sequences are SGHAT and FQNNGV. V dropped 5 bases and J dropped 0 bases, with 22 bases sitting between them. The CDR3 totals 18 residues. As DNA, the CDR3 is TGTGCCAGCAGCCACGAGGGGACCTATTCCGTTAACCAAGAGACCCAGTACTTC. Translating it yields CASSHEGTYSVNQETQYF. Complete variable domain (other parts from reference TRBV11-2 and TRBJ2-5): EAGVAQSPRYKIIEKRQSVAFWCNPISGHATLYWYQQILGQGPKLLIQFQNNGVVDDSQLPKDRFSAERLKGVDSTLKIQPAKLEDSAVYLCASSHEGTYSVNQETQYFGPGTRLLVL.

This clonotype was detected a few times. V gene TRBV24-1 combines with J gene TRBJ2-1, with TRBD2 matching over 10 bases. This CDR3 has 18 residues. In germline, CDR1 is KGHDR, CDR2 SFDVKD. The V segment lost 3 bases and the J segment 4 bases; nucleotides outside the gene matches: 11. The CDR3 coding sequence is TGTGCCACCAGTGATACTCAGGGGACTAGCGATGAATACAATGAGCAGTTCTTC. Residues: CATSDTQGTSDEYNEQFF.

This clonotype has a handful of counts. The V gene is TRBV28, the J gene TRBJ2-5, with 8 bases matching TRBD2. Germline V gene lookup returns CDR1 MDHEN and CDR2 SYDVKM. V shed 3 bases and J 0 bases; nucleotides not matched to a gene: 6. This CDR3 spans 16 amino acids. The CDR3 sequence is CASSFPTSVHQETQYF. CDR3 DNA: TGTGCCAGCAGTTTCCCGACTAGCGTGCACCAAGAGACCCAGTACTTC.

V gene TRBV4-2 combines with J gene TRBJ2-7, with no clear D. CDR1 and CDR2 from the germline V gene are LGHNA and YNFKEQ. Trimming removed 0 bases at V and 2 bases at J, with 14 bases between. The CDR3 runs 16 residues. The CDR3 bases are TGTGCCAGCAGCCAAGAAGATCGCCCCGCTACCTACGAGCAGTACGTC. Amino acids: CASSQEDRPATYEQYV.

This clonotype was detected only a few times. The chain uses TRBV18 and TRBJ2-5; possibly TRBD1 for D (6 bases). Germline assignment: CDR1 KGHSH and CDR2 LQKENI. This CDR3 is built from 17 residues. With 4 bases removed from V and 5 bases from J, the gap between germline ends came to 23 bases. The CDR3: CASSLYPGHRMEETQYF. The DNA of the CDR3 is TGTGCCAGCTCACTTTATCCGGGACACCGCATGGAGGAGACCCAGTACTTC.

Only a few counts were recorded for this clonotype. The CDR3 region is CASSSTEPNTGELFF. In nucleotides, the CDR3 is TGTGCCAGCAGTTCGACAGAGCCGAACACCGGGGAGCTGTTTTTT. This chain uses TRBV6-8 with TRBJ2-2, with D possibly TRBD1 on 5 matching bases. Germline values: CDR1 MNHGY, CDR2 SAAAGT. The CDR3 spans 15 residues. V was shortened by 4 bases and J by 0 bases, with 9 bases between the two germline ends.

This chain uses TRBV4-2 with TRBJ1-5, with a tentative D call TRBD1 (6 bases). The CDR3 length is 15 residues. Trimming took off 4 bases at V and 6 bases at J, with 16 bases between the two ends. CDR1 LGHNA and CDR2 YNFKEQ come from the germline V gene. CDR3 residues: CASSPFGEGVQPQHF. CDR3 DNA sequence: TGTGCCAGCAGCCCTTTTGGGGAGGGGGTTCAGCCCCAGCATTTT.

The V and J genes are TRBV7-3 and TRBJ2-1; 7 bases agree with TRBD2. V dropped 10 bases and J dropped 2; count of bases not matched to a gene: 8. Germline V gene sequence: CDR1 SGHTA, CDR2 FQGTGA. This CDR3 is 14 amino acids long. The chain's CDR3 is CANLGDYAYNEQFF. CDR3 DNA sequence: TGTGCCAATCTTGGGGACTACGCCTACAATGAGCAGTTCTTC.

Many counts were recorded for this clonotype. The chain employs TRBV28 and TRBJ2-1; 10 nucleotides align to TRBD2. V gave up 1 base and J gave up 7 bases; unmatched junction bases: 4. The CDR3 loop spans 15 amino acids. Per germline, CDR1 MDHEN and CDR2 SYDVKM. CDR3 amino acids: CASSLSLAGRNEQFF. The DNA for the CDR3 is TGTGCCAGCAGTTTATCACTAGCGGGGAGGAATGAGCAGTTCTTC.

The chain joins TRBV4-1 to TRBJ2-2; the D gene is possibly TRBD2 (6 bases). Trimming took 4 bases from V and 7 from J, leaving 10 bases between them. The CDR3 is made up of 13 amino acids. Germline values: CDR1 MGHRA, CDR2 YSYEKL. The CDR3 region has the DNA TGCGCCAGCAGCCCGGGGGTTGGCGGGGAGCTGTTTTTT. This encodes CASSPGVGGELFF.

This clonotype was seen a few times. The V and J genes are TRBV2 and TRBJ2-7, with 9 bases lining up with TRBD1. This CDR3 is 16 amino acids long. V lost 6 bases and J lost 6; bases outside the gene matches: 15. The germline gives CDR1 SNHLY, CDR2 FYNNEI. The CDR3 DNA reads as TGTGCCAGCAGCCCCACATCCCGGGACAGGGATCGCGAGCAGTACTTC. Translated: CASSPTSRDRDREQYF.

A few counts support this clonotype. This rearrangement joins TRBV24-1 to TRBJ2-2; TRBD1 agrees at 7 bases. V lost 9 bases and J lost 4; bases outside the gene matches: 1. Germline V gene data show CDR1 as KGHDR and CDR2 as SFDVKD. The CDR3 contains 12 residues. The CDR3 DNA reads as TGTGCCACCCGGACAGGCACCGGGGAGCTGTTTTTT. Its protein product is CATRTGTGELFF.

Details on this clonotype: A much larger clone sits a single nucleotide away, making a read error possible. This sequence joins TRBV7-7 and TRBJ2-1; D is unresolved. CDR3 length equals 13 residues. The germline gives CDR1 SSHAT, CDR2 FNYEAQ (reference sequence). The DNA for the CDR3 is TGTGCTAGCAGCTTAGAGTGGTACAATGAGCAGTTCTTC. Translated, it gives CASSLEWYNEQFF.

This chain connects TRBV20-1 to TRBJ2-7; the D gene could be TRBD1 or TRBD2 (5 bases each). In germline, CDR1 is DFQATT, CDR2 SNEGSKA (reference sequence). Trimming took off 0 bases at V and 4 bases at J, with 10 bases between the two ends. The CDR3 runs to 13 residues. CDR3 nucleotides: TGCAGTGCTAGAGATGGGGGATCTTACGAGCAGTACGTC. This encodes CSARDGGSYEQYV.

This clonotype was seen at least ten times. The chain employs TRBV7-6 and TRBJ2-5; D unclear. Trimming took 3 bases from V and 2 from J, leaving 16 bases between them. This CDR3 is 16 amino acids long. Germline values: CDR1 SGHVS, CDR2 FNYEAQ. This CDR3 reads CASSLRMTLRQETQYF. CDR3 DNA sequence: TGTGCCAGCAGCTTGAGAATGACTCTTAGGCAAGAGACCCAGTACTTC.